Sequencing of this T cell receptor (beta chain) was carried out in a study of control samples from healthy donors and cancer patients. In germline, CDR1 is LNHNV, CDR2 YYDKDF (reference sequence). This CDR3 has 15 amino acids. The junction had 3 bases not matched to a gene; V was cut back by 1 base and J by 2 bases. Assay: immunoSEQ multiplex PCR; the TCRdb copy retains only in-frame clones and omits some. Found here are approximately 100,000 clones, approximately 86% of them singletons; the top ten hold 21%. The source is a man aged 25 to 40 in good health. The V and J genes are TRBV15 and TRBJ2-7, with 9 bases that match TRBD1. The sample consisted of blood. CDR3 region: CATSRAGTGTYEQYF. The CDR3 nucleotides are TGTGCCACCAGCAGAGCCGGGACAGGGACCTACGAGCAGTACTTC. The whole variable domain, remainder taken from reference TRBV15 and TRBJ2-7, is DAMVIQNPRYQVTQFGKPVTLSCSQTLNHNVMYWYQQKSSQAPKLLFHYYDKDFNNEADTPDNFQSRRPNTSFCFLDIRSPGLGDTAMYLCATSRAGTGTYEQYFGPGTRLTVT.